A selection of T cell receptor beta chains follows, all from one sample in a study of T cells in Graves' hyperthyroidism and ophthalmopathy. MiXCR, applied by TCRdb to the multiplex PCR reads, yields one record per CDR3 protein. Of roughly 420,000 distinct CDR3 sequences in the sample, 15% to 18% were seen once. The specimen was blood. These receptor sequences come from a woman aged 18-30 years with Graves' hyperthyroidism. The CDR3 runs from the conserved cysteine through the conserved F or W. D genes are given only for firm matches. Clone sizes are given selectively: once, few, many, or a class where the clone is expanded.

D,size,J,V,CDR3,DNA
.,many,TRBJ2-1,TRBV11-2,CASSLVRFSEQFF,TGTGCCAGCAGCTTAGTTCGGTTCTCTGAGCAGTTCTTC
.,many,TRBJ2-2,TRBV6-1,CASSEQGTGELFF,TGTGCCAGCAGTGAACAGGGGACCGGGGAGCTGTTTTTT
.,many,TRBJ1-2,TRBV4-2,CASSQERVGYGYTF,TGTGCCAGCAGCCAAGAAAGGGTGGGCTATGGCTACACCTTC
.,few,TRBJ2-1,TRBV4-1,CASSQLVPGLSYNEQFF,TGCGCCAGCAGCCAACTCGTCCCGGGACTCTCCTACAATGAGCAGTTCTTC
.,many,TRBJ1-2,TRBV18,CASSPNSQGSNYGYTF,TGTGCCAGCTCACCAAATTCCCAGGGGAGTAACTATGGCTACACCTTC
.,many,TRBJ2-3,TRBV2,CASRQLTDTQYF,TGTGCCAGCAGGCAGCTCACAGATACGCAGTATTTT
TRBD2,few,TRBJ2-3,TRBV6-1,CASSLTSGMSTDTQYF,TGTGCCAGCAGCCTGACTAGCGGGATGAGCACAGATACGCAGTATTTT
.,many,TRBJ1-2,TRBV6-1,CASSEAIRGGGYTF,TGTGCCAGCAGTGAAGCAATACGGGGCGGTGGCTACACCTTC
.,many,TRBJ1-1,TRBV6-1,CASSFQTANTEAFF,TGTGCCAGCAGTTTCCAGACAGCAAACACTGAAGCTTTCTTT
TRBD2,many,TRBJ2-7,TRBV20-1,CSARDPSGSAAQYF,TGCAGTGCTAGAGATCCTAGCGGGAGTGCCGCGCAGTACTTC
TRBD2,.,TRBJ2-3,TRBV7-2,CASRAGGPYTQYF,TGTGCCAGTAGAGCGGGAGGGCCGTATACGCAGTATTTT
.,many,TRBJ2-3,TRBV11-3,CASSLAGADTQYF,TGTGCCAGCAGCTTAGCAGGTGCAGATACGCAGTATTTT
.,many,TRBJ2-5,TRBV12-3/TRBV12-4,CASSFARMGTQYF,TGTGCCAGCAGTTTCGCCAGGATGGGGACCCAGTACTTC
.,many,TRBJ1-5,TRBV6-1,CASSPRDSGNQPQHF,TGTGCCAGCAGCCCCCGGGACTCAGGCAATCAGCCCCAGCATTTT
.,few,TRBJ2-5,TRBV6-1,CASSYTRGGGETQYF,TGTGCCAGCAGTTACACCCGAGGGGGTGGAGAGACCCAGTACTTC
TRBD2,many,TRBJ2-7,TRBV18,CASSGTSRYEQYF,TGTGCCAGCTCAGGGACTAGCAGGTACGAGCAGTACTTC
TRBD1,.,TRBJ2-2,TRBV3-1,CASSQAGQGAGGELFF,TGTGCCAGCAGCCAAGCGGGACAGGGGGCGGGCGGGGAGCTGTTTTTT
TRBD1,many,TRBJ1-5,TRBV12-3/TRBV12-4,CASSMTGGFNQPQHF,TGTGCCAGCAGCATGACAGGGGGCTTCAATCAGCCCCAGCATTTT
TRBD2,few,TRBJ2-7,TRBV11-2,CASSWRGAVEQYF,TGTGCCAGCAGCTGGCGGGGGGCCGTCGAGCAGTACTTC
.,few,TRBJ1-1,TRBV6-1,CASYAPTGNTEAFF,TGTGCCAGTTATGCCCCGACAGGGAACACTGAAGCTTTCTTT
.,.,TRBJ2-2,TRBV7-7,CASSLVMAVGTGELFF,TGTGCTAGCAGCTTAGTGATGGCAGTAGGGACCGGGGAGCTGTTTTTT
.,few,TRBJ1-4,TRBV29-1,CAGGVGRKEKLFF,TGCGCTGGAGGGGTAGGAAGAAAAGAAAAACTGTTTTTT
.,many,TRBJ1-2,TRBV6-1,CASSPRGRGYYGYTF,TGTGCCAGCAGTCCACGGGGCAGGGGTTACTATGGCTACACCTTC
.,many,TRBJ1-5,TRBV28,CASSLGWAQPQHF,TGTGCCAGCAGTTTAGGATGGGCTCAGCCCCAGCATTTT
.,few,TRBJ2-3,TRBV7-9,CASSPPRDTQYF,TGTGCCAGCAGCCCCCCGCGGGATACGCAGTATTTT
TRBD1,.,TRBJ2-7,TRBV5-4,CASSGGTGGGEQYF,TGTGCCAGCAGCGGGGGGACAGGGGGCGGCGAGCAGTACTTC
.,many,TRBJ1-2,TRBV6-1,CASSKTEGYGYTF,TGTGCCAGCAGCAAGACAGAGGGCTATGGCTACACCTTC
.,many,TRBJ2-7,TRBV2,CASTAGYEQYF,TGTGCCAGCACGGCGGGATACGAGCAGTACTTC
.,many,TRBJ2-3,TRBV11-3,CASSLDGGSADTQYF,TGTGCCAGCAGCTTAGATGGGGGTTCAGCAGATACGCAGTATTTT
TRBD1,many,TRBJ1-4,TRBV6-2/TRBV6-3,CASRTGQVTNEKLFF,TGTGCCAGCCGAACAGGACAGGTGACTAATGAAAAACTGTTTTTT
.,.,TRBJ1-6,TRBV19,CASSPLRLASSPLHF,TGTGCCAGTAGTCCTCTTCGATTGGCATCTTCACCCCTCCACTTT
.,many,TRBJ1-2,TRBV7-9,CASSLEGGPYGYTF,TGTGCCAGCAGCTTAGAAGGGGGGCCCTATGGCTACACCTTC
TRBD1,few,TRBJ2-1,TRBV5-6,CASSFGWPGQGADYNEQFF,TGTGCCAGCAGCTTTGGGTGGCCGGGACAGGGGGCGGATTACAATGAGCAGTTCTTC
.,few,TRBJ2-6,TRBV15,CATSRKSSGANVLTF,TGTGCCACCAGCAGAAAGAGCTCTGGGGCCAACGTCCTGACTTTC
.,.,TRBJ2-1,TRBV14,CASRPDGDNEQFF,TGTGCCAGCAGGCCCGACGGGGACAATGAGCAGTTCTTC
.,.,TRBJ2-7,TRBV19,CASSIPLRDGVYEQYF,TGTGCCAGTAGTATCCCCCTCCGGGATGGGGTTTACGAGCAGTACTTC
.,few,TRBJ2-5,TRBV6-4,CASSDKVPPETQYF,TGTGCCAGCAGTGACAAGGTCCCACCAGAGACCCAGTACTTC
TRBD2,.,TRBJ2-7,TRBV7-3,CASSPGVGAGGPYERYF,TGTGCCAGCAGCCCGGGAGTGGGGGCGGGAGGGCCGTACGAGCGGTACTTC
.,many,TRBJ2-2,TRBV19,CASRTGRSYTGELFF,TGTGCCAGCCGTACAGGGCGTTCGTACACCGGGGAGCTGTTTTTT
.,many,TRBJ2-5,TRBV7-8,CASSSGRVQETQYF,TGTGCCAGCAGCTCCGGTCGGGTCCAAGAGACCCAGTACTTC
.,many,TRBJ2-3,TRBV10-3,CAIRDSRSTDTQYF,TGTGCCATCAGGGACAGTAGATCCACAGATACGCAGTATTTT
.,many,TRBJ1-2,TRBV5-1,CASSLDSSNYGYTF,TGCGCCAGCAGCCTGGACAGCTCTAACTATGGCTACACCTTC
.,many,TRBJ1-2,TRBV3-1,CASSQGGSYTF,TGTGCCAGCAGCCAAGGCGGAAGCTACACCTTC
.,many,TRBJ1-2,TRBV5-5,CASSTDGYGYTF,TGTGCCAGCAGCACTGACGGTTATGGCTACACCTTC
TRBD1,.,TRBJ2-3,TRBV27,CASSKQGAADTQYF,TGTGCCAGCAGCAAACAGGGGGCGGCAGATACGCAGTATTTT
.,many,TRBJ2-5,TRBV30,CAWSTPPQVETQYF,TGTGCCTGGAGTACCCCCCCCCAAGTGGAGACCCAGTACTTC
.,.,TRBJ1-4,TRBV30,CAWRGGGTNEKLFF,TGTGCCTGGAGGGGTGGGGGGACCAATGAAAAACTGTTTTTT
.,few,TRBJ2-3,TRBV7-8,CASSSSWLDTQYF,TGTGCCAGCAGCTCGTCTTGGTTGGATACGCAGTATTTT
TRBD1,many,TRBJ1-1,TRBV12-3/TRBV12-4,CASSPLAGGGMGAFF,TGTGCCAGCAGTCCCCTGGCAGGGGGCGGCATGGGGGCTTTCTTT
.,many,TRBJ2-7,TRBV12-3/TRBV12-4,CASSLQFSGYEQYF,TGTGCCAGCAGTTTACAGTTTAGCGGCTACGAGCAGTACTTC
.,few,TRBJ1-1,TRBV5-8,CASSIRRGATEAFF,TGTGCCAGCAGCATACGGCGGGGGGCTACTGAAGCTTTCTTT
.,many,TRBJ1-2,TRBV7-9,CASSQELRVGYTF,TGTGCCAGCAGCCAAGAACTGCGCGTGGGCTACACCTTC
TRBD2,many,TRBJ2-1,TRBV6-8,CASSYSILAEGSSYNEQFF,TGTGCCAGCAGTTACTCGATACTAGCGGAGGGAAGCTCCTACAATGAGCAGTTCTTC
.,few,TRBJ1-5,TRBV15,CATSYSGGWGPGQPQHF,TGTGCCACCAGTTACTCCGGAGGTTGGGGGCCCGGTCAGCCCCAGCATTTT
.,many,TRBJ2-5,TRBV12-3/TRBV12-4,CASSSGPRGETQYF,TGTGCCAGCAGTTCGGGGCCGCGGGGAGAGACCCAGTACTTC
TRBD1,many,TRBJ1-2,TRBV12-3/TRBV12-4,CASSLLRGGYGYTF,TGTGCCAGCAGCCTACTCAGGGGGGGGTATGGCTACACCTTC